These T cell receptor beta chains were read from a single sample in a study of cytomegalovirus exposure and HLA in healthy donors. Here immunoSEQ multiplex PCR was the method, and the copy in TCRdb shows in-frame clones only, minus some. The table records around 97,000 clones, around 10% of them present only once. Input material: PBMCs. The receptors here all came from a man aged 50-60 years in good health and CMV-seropositive. Each CDR3 is given with its conserved first and last residue. Fields, in order: V gene, clone size, J gene, D gene, CDR3 DNA, CDR3 protein. D genes are given only for firm matches. Some rows mark clone size as missing; the rest say once, few, many or name a class of expanded clone.

v_gene: TRBV19
abundance: NA
j_gene: TRBJ2-2
d_gene: TRBD2
CDR3nt: TGTGCCAGTAGTATAGAATCCCTAGCGGGAAACACCGGGGAGCTGTTTTTT
CDR3aa: CASSIESLAGNTGELFF

v_gene: TRBV27
abundance: few
j_gene: TRBJ1-2
d_gene: NA
CDR3nt: TGTGCCAGCAGTCCGACGACAGGATCCAACTATGGCTACACCTTC
CDR3aa: CASSPTTGSNYGYTF

v_gene: TRBV4-1
abundance: many
j_gene: TRBJ1-1
d_gene: TRBD1
CDR3nt: TGCGCCAGCAGCCTCCGGGACAGCCGGAACACTGAAGCTTTCTTT
CDR3aa: CASSLRDSRNTEAFF

v_gene: TRBV30
abundance: NA
j_gene: TRBJ2-7
d_gene: NA
CDR3nt: TGTGCCTGGAGTGTCATTCGGGGCTACGAGCAGTACTTC
CDR3aa: CAWSVIRGYEQYF

v_gene: TRBV5-1
abundance: few
j_gene: TRBJ1-2
d_gene: NA
CDR3nt: TGCGCCAGCAGCTGGGGGCCGGAGCCGGGCGGCTACACCTTC
CDR3aa: CASSWGPEPGGYTF

v_gene: TRBV30
abundance: few
j_gene: TRBJ2-3
d_gene: NA
CDR3nt: TGTGCCTGGAGTCCCGGGACTCCCCCGGCGGATACGCAGTATTTT
CDR3aa: CAWSPGTPPADTQYF

v_gene: TRBV5-1
abundance: NA
j_gene: TRBJ2-3
d_gene: NA
CDR3nt: TGCGCCAGCAGCTTGGATATGGGAGAGAATACGCAGTATTTT
CDR3aa: CASSLDMGENTQYF

v_gene: TRBV11-2
abundance: NA
j_gene: TRBJ2-1
d_gene: TRBD1
CDR3nt: TGTGCCAGCAGCTTTGTGTCTTGGGCCCGGGACAGAGCCTACAATGAGCAGTTCTTC
CDR3aa: CASSFVSWARDRAYNEQFF

v_gene: TRBV7-9
abundance: few
j_gene: TRBJ2-3
d_gene: TRBD2
CDR3nt: TGTGCCAGCAGCCCGGGGGGTGGGCCGTCAGATACGCAGTATTTT
CDR3aa: CASSPGGGPSDTQYF

v_gene: TRBV2
abundance: many
j_gene: TRBJ2-5
d_gene: TRBD2
CDR3nt: TGTGCCAGCAGTGAGAATCAGCGGGAGATGGGGACCCAGTACTTC
CDR3aa: CASSENQREMGTQYF

v_gene: TRBV7-9
abundance: few
j_gene: TRBJ1-1
d_gene: NA
CDR3nt: TGTGCCAGCAGCTCCCAGCGGACCGGTGGCACTGAAGCTTTCTTT
CDR3aa: CASSSQRTGGTEAFF

v_gene: TRBV19
abundance: few
j_gene: TRBJ1-4
d_gene: TRBD1
CDR3nt: TGTGCCAGTAGTATCCTTCGCCGGGACAGTGCCGTTTTT
CDR3aa: CASSILRRDSAVF

v_gene: TRBV12-5
abundance: NA
j_gene: TRBJ2-1
d_gene: NA
CDR3nt: TGTGCTAGTGGTTTAGGGACATTACCCTACAATGAGCAGTTCTTC
CDR3aa: CASGLGTLPYNEQFF

v_gene: TRBV10-3
abundance: NA
j_gene: TRBJ1-1
d_gene: TRBD1
CDR3nt: TGTGCCATCACCCAGGGACAGAAGAACACTGAAGCTTTCTTT
CDR3aa: CAITQGQKNTEAFF

v_gene: TRBV19
abundance: few
j_gene: TRBJ2-5
d_gene: NA
CDR3nt: TGTGCCAGTAGTCGGGCCGGGACTCCAACGGAGACCCAGTACTTC
CDR3aa: CASSRAGTPTETQYF

v_gene: TRBV30
abundance: NA
j_gene: TRBJ1-5
d_gene: TRBD1
CDR3nt: TGTGCCTGGAGTCCCGGACAGGGTAGCAATCAGCCCCAGCATTTT
CDR3aa: CAWSPGQGSNQPQHF

v_gene: TRBV7-9
abundance: few
j_gene: TRBJ2-1
d_gene: NA
CDR3nt: TGTGCCAGCAACCCCAGGGTCCTTAGGCCCTACAATGAGCAGTTCTTC
CDR3aa: CASNPRVLRPYNEQFF